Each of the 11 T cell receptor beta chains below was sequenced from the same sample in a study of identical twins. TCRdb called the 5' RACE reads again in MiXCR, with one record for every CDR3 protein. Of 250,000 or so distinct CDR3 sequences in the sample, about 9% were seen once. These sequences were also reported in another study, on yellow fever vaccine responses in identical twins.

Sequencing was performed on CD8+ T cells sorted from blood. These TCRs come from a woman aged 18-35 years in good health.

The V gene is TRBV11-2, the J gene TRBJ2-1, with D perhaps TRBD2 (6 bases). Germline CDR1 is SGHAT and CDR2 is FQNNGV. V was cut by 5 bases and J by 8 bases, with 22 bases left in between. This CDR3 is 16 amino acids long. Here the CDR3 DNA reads TGTGCCAGCAGCCGCACCTCGGGCGGGAAGGATTATGAGCAGTTCTTC. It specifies CASSRTSGGKDYEQFF.

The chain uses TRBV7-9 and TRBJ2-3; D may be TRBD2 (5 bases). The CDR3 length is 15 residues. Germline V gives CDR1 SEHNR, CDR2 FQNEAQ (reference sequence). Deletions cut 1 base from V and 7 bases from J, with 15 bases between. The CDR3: CASSLVVSGIHTQYF. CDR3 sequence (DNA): TGTGCCAGCAGCTTAGTTGTTTCGGGGATCCATACGCAGTATTTT.

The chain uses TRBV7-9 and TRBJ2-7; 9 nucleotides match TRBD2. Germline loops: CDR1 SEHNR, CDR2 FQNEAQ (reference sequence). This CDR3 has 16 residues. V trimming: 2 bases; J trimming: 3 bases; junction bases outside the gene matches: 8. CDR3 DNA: TGTGCCAGCAGCTTAACCCCTAGCGGGGAGGACTACGAGCAGTACTTC. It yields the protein CASSLTPSGEDYEQYF.

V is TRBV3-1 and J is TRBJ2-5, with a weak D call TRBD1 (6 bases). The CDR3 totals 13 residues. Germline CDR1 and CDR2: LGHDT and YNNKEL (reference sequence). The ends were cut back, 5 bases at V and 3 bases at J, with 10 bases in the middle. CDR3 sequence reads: CASSSRGKETQYF. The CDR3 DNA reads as TGTGCCAGCAGCTCTAGGGGGAAAGAGACCCAGTACTTC.

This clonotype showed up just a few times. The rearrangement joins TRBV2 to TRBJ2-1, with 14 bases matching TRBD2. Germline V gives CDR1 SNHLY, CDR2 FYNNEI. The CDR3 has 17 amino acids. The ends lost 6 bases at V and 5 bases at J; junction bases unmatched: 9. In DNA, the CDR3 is TGTGCCAGCAGGGAGGGACTAGCGGGAGTTAAAAACAATGAGCAGTTCTTC. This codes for CASREGLAGVKNNEQFF.

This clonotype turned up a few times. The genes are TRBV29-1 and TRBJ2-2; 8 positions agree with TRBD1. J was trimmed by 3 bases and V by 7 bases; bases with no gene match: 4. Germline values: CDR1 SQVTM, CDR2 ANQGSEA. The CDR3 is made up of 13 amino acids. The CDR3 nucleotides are TGCAGCGGACAGGGGATAGACACCGGGGAGCTGTTTTTT. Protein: CSGQGIDTGELFF.

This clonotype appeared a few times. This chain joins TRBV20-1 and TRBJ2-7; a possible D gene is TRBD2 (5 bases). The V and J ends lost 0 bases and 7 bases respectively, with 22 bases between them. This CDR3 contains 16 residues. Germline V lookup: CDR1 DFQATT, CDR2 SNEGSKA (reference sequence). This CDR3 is CSARDRVGVLRREQYF. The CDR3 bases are TGCAGTGCTAGAGATCGAGTCGGGGTTCTACGTAGGGAGCAGTACTTC.

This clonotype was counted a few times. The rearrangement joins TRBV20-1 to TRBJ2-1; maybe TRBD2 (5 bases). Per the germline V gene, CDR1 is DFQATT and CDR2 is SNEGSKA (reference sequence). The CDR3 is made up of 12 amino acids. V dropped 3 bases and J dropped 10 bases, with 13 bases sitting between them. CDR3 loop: CSASEVGLEQFF. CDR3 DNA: TGCAGTGCTAGTGAGGTAGGACTGGAGCAGTTCTTC.

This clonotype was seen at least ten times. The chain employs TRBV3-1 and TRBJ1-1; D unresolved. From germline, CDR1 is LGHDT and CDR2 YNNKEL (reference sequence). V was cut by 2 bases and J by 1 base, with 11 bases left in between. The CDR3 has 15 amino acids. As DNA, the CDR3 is TGTGCCAGCAGCCAATCTCTCGACAAGAACACTGAAGCTTTCTTT. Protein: CASSQSLDKNTEAFF.

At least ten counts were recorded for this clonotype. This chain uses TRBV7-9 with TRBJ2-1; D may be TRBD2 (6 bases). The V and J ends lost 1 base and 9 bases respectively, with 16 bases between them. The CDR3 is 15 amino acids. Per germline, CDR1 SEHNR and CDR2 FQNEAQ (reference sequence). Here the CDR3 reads CASSLEEYEGGEQFF. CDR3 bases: TGTGCCAGCAGCTTAGAAGAGTATGAGGGAGGTGAGCAGTTCTTC.

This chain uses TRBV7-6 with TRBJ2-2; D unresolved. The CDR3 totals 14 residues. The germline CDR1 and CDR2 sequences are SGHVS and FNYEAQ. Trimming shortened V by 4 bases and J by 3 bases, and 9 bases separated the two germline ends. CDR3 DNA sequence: TGTGCCAGCAGCTCGAGTAGTTACACCGGGGAGCTGTTTTTT. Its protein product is CASSSSSYTGELFF.